Shown below are 18 T cell receptor beta chains from a single sample sequenced in a study of blood T cell repertoires in COVID-19. Method: immunoSEQ multiplex PCR; TCRdb's copy keeps in-frame clones and lacks some. The repertoire holds some 160,000 clones, about four fifths seen once, with 10% to 15% in the top ten. The source material was peripheral blood. The receptors originated from a man between 65 and 80 years old who had recovered from COVID-19.

The rearrangement uses TRBV24-1 and TRBJ2-1, with D perhaps TRBD1 (6 bases). Trimming stripped 4 bases from V and 5 bases from J, with 14 bases between. Germline CDR1 KGHDR, CDR2 SFDVKD. The CDR3 is 15 residues long. The CDR3, as DNA: TGTGCCACCAGTGAGCCAACAGGGTTCAACAATGAGCAGTTCTTC. The encoded protein is CATSEPTGFNNEQFF.

The chain has TRBV28 and TRBJ2-3; D perhaps matches TRBD2 (5 bases). V was pared by 6 bases and J by 2 bases, with 6 bases between. Germline V CDR1 and CDR2: MDHEN, SYDVKM. CDR3 size: 12 residues. The CDR3 region is CASSDYTDTQYF. In DNA form, the CDR3 reads TGTGCCAGCAGCGACTACACAGATACGCAGTATTTT.

J is TRBJ1-2 and V is TRBV27; TRBD1 aligns across 10 bases. The V segment lost 6 bases and the J segment 7 bases; nucleotides outside the gene matches: 5. The CDR3 spans 13 residues. Per germline, CDR1 MNHEY and CDR2 SMNVEV (reference sequence). CDR3 residues: CASSRQGASGYTF. CDR3 in DNA: TGTGCCAGCAGCCGACAGGGGGCCTCTGGCTACACCTTC.

The CDR3 sequence: CASSRSGSHEQYF. Written as DNA, the CDR3 is TGCGCCAGCAGCCGTTCCGGTAGTCACGAGCAGTACTTC. The rearrangement joins TRBV4-3 to TRBJ2-7; D is unclear. The CDR3 length is 13 residues. V was cut by 4 bases and J by 5 bases, with 12 bases left in between. Germline CDR1 LGHNA, CDR2 YSLEER.

The chain carries TRBV11-2 and TRBJ2-1; 15 bases are a match to TRBD2. J gave up 5 bases and V 5 bases, and 10 bases lay outside the gene matches. Germline V gene data show CDR1 as SGHAT and CDR2 as FQNNGV. This CDR3 spans 18 amino acids. The CDR3 nucleotides read TGTGCCAGCAGCCAGGGACTAGCGGGAGGCTCTTCGAACAATGAGCAGTTCTTC. Its translation is CASSQGLAGGSSNNEQFF.

This clone was seen more than once but under ten times. This chain connects TRBV2 to TRBJ2-7, with D unclear. This CDR3 contains 11 residues. Trimming took 7 bases from V and 4 from J, leaving 8 bases between them. Germline-derived CDR1 and CDR2 are SNHLY and FYNNEI. CDR3 nucleotide sequence: TGTGCCAGCACAGATGCATACGAGCAGTACTTC. It encodes CASTDAYEQYF.

This clone was observed a handful of times. This chain connects TRBV3-1 (or the pseudogene TRBV3-2) to TRBJ2-7, with 8 positions matching TRBD1. The germline V gene has CDR1 LGHDT and CDR2 YNNKEL (reference sequence). The trim removed 4 bases at V and 2 bases at J, leaving 7 bases unmatched. The CDR3 loop spans 15 amino acids. CDR3 nucleotide sequence: TGTGCCAGCAGCCCCGGGAACAGGGGGGCCTACGAGCAGTACTTC. Its translation is CASSPGNRGAYEQYF.

This chain connects TRBV7-2 to TRBJ2-1, with D possibly TRBD1 on 6 matching bases. V was cut by 4 bases and J by 10 bases, with 17 bases left in between. The CDR3 consists of 14 residues. Per the germline V gene, CDR1 is SGHTA and CDR2 is FQGNSA. CDR3 DNA: TGTGCCAGCAGCTCCAGTTGGACCCAGGGGGAGCAGTTCTTC. As protein: CASSSSWTQGEQFF.

This clone appeared a single time. V is TRBV11-2 and J is TRBJ2-5; 8 nucleotides agree with TRBD2. V shed 1 base and J 2 bases; nucleotides not matched to a gene: 3. Germline V gene sequence: CDR1 SGHAT, CDR2 FQNNGV. This CDR3 comprises 15 residues. Here the CDR3 reads CASSLGGGRQETQYF. CDR3 DNA sequence: TGTGCCAGCAGCTTAGGAGGCGGGAGGCAAGAGACCCAGTACTTC.

This rearrangement joins TRBV29-1 to TRBJ2-3, with 9 bases aligning to TRBD2. Germline assignment: CDR1 SQVTM and CDR2 ANQGSEA. The CDR3 length is 13 residues. V lost 6 bases, J lost 1 base, and 2 bases stayed unmatched. CDR3 residues: CSVRTSGTDTQYF. In DNA, the CDR3 is TGCAGCGTCCGGACTAGCGGCACAGATACGCAGTATTTT.

About this clone: In the same sample, other DNA sequences code for this CDR3. V gene TRBV7-9 combines with J gene TRBJ2-3; the match to TRBD2 covers 11 bases. Germline V gene sequence: CDR1 SEHNR, CDR2 FQNEAQ (reference sequence). The CDR3 is 15 amino acids. V was pared by 1 base and J by 3 bases, with 0 bases of the junction left unmatched. For the CDR3, the DNA is TGTGCCAGCAGCTTAGGGACTAGCGGGACAGATACGCAGTATTTT. It is translated as CASSLGTSGTDTQYF.

V is TRBV2 and J is TRBJ2-4; 7 positions agree with TRBD1. Trimming removed 6 bases from V and 2 bases from J; junction bases left unmatched: 7. The CDR3 contains 15 residues. Germline lookup yields CDR1 SNHLY and CDR2 FYNNEI. CDR3 sequence: CASRPTGATKNIQYF. The CDR3 DNA sequence: TGTGCCAGCAGGCCCACAGGGGCGACCAAAAACATTCAGTACTTC.

The V and J genes are TRBV7-9 and TRBJ1-1; the match to TRBD1 covers 8 bases. The CDR3 length is 14 residues. Germline values: CDR1 SEHNR, CDR2 FQNEAQ (reference sequence). Trimming removed 5 bases from V and 1 base from J; junction bases left unmatched: 3. CDR3 sequence (DNA): TGTGCCAGCAGCCAAGGGACAGGGAACACTGAAGCTTTCTTT. It encodes CASSQGTGNTEAFF.

The chain combines TRBV19 with TRBJ2-7; the match to TRBD2 covers 7 bases. V trimming: 5 bases; J trimming: 1 base; junction bases outside the gene matches: 5. This CDR3 is built from 14 residues. Germline V gene sequence: CDR1 LNHDA, CDR2 SQIVND (reference sequence). The CDR3 loop is CASSLPGRSYEQYF. The CDR3, as DNA: TGTGCCAGTAGTCTCCCCGGGAGGTCCTACGAGCAGTACTTC.

This clone occurred once. The chain has TRBV5-5 and TRBJ2-5; 11 bases agree with TRBD2. V shed 4 bases and J 5 bases; nucleotides not matched to a gene: 7. Germline V lookup: CDR1 SGHKS, CDR2 YYEKEE (reference sequence). The CDR3 loop spans 15 amino acids. In nucleotides, the CDR3 is TGTGCCAGCAGCATAGCGGGAGGGCCGGTGGAGACCCAGTACTTC. This sequence encodes CASSIAGGPVETQYF.

CDR3: CASRKGIAGEIVAGELFF. CDR3 DNA sequence: TGTGCCAGCAGAAAGGGGATAGCGGGAGAGATCGTAGCCGGGGAGCTGTTTTTT. This chain links TRBV28 with TRBJ2-2; 9 nucleotides agree with TRBD2. Germline lookup yields CDR1 MDHEN and CDR2 SYDVKM. The CDR3 is made up of 18 amino acids. The V gene end was trimmed by 6 bases and the J gene end by 6 bases; junction bases not matched to a gene: 17.

The rearrangement links TRBV7-9 to TRBJ2-3; 7 bases map to TRBD2. V lost 10 bases and J lost 4; bases outside the gene matches: 17. CDR3 size: 16 residues. Germline CDR1 SEHNR, CDR2 FQNEAQ (reference sequence). The CDR3 loop is CAISPRLAEDSDTQYF. CDR3 in DNA: TGTGCCATCTCACCGAGACTAGCAGAAGATTCAGATACGCAGTATTTT.

V usage is TRBV7-9 and J usage is TRBJ2-2, with a tentative D call TRBD2 (7 bases). V was cut by 5 bases and J by 6 bases, with 16 bases left in between. The germline V gene has CDR1 SEHNR and CDR2 FQNEAQ (reference sequence). The CDR3 length is 15 residues. The CDR3 DNA reads as TGTGCCAGCAGCCAGCAGGGGACTATGGCCGGGGAGCTGTTTTTT. The encoded protein is CASSQQGTMAGELFF.